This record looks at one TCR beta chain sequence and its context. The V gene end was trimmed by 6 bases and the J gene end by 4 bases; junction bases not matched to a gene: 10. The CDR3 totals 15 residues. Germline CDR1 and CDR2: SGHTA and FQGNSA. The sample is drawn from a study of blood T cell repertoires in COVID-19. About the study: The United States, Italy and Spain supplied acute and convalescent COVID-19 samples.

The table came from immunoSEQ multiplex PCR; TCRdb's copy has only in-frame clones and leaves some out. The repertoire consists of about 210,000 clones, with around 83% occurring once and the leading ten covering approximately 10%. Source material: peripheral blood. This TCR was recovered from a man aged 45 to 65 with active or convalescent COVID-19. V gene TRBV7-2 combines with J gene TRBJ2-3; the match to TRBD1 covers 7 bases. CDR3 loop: CASRLRTGSPDTQYF. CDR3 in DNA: TGTGCCAGCAGGCTAAGGACAGGATCCCCAGATACGCAGTATTTT.